This T cell receptor delta chain originates from a study of gamma delta lymphoproliferative disorders and STAT genes. Across the study: At least 50 ng of genomic DNA went into each LymphoTrack Dx TCRG Assay library. Delta libraries were made per EuroClonality-NGS working group procedure. Study-wide results and limits: In whole-repertoire clustering, gamma separated patients from controls, unlike delta.

Sequencing used genomic DNA taken from PBMCs of patients and controls. TCRdb reapplied CATT to the multiplex PCR reads. The sample holds 3,200 or so delta-chain clones, around 1.2% seen once. With respect to this clone: Its antigen is still unknown.

This CDR3 spans 28 amino acids. The sample was blood. The sequence was obtained from a human donor in good health. The J gene corresponds to TRDJ1; a V gene call is absent; the table gives TRDD3 as D, unverified against the DNA. CDR3 DNA: TGTGCTCTTGGGAACTACCGACGCGTCCTTCCTCTACACTCTGTACTGGGGGATACTCCCCTATACACCGATAAACTCATCTTT. This codes for CALGNYRRVLPLHSVLGDTPLYTDKLIF.